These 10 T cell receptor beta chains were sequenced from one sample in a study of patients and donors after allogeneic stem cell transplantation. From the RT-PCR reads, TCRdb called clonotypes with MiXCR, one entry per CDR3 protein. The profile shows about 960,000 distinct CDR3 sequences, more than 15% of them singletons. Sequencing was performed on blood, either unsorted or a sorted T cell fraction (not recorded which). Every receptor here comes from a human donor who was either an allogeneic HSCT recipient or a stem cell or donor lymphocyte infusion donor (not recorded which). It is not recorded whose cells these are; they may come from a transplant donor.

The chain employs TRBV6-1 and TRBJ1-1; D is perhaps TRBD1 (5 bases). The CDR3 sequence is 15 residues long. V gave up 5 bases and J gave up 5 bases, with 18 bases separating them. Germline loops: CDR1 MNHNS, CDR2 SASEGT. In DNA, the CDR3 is TGTGCCAGCAGTCCGCCTAGGGGCGGTGGGACTGAAGCTTTCTTT. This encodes CASSPPRGGGTEAFF.

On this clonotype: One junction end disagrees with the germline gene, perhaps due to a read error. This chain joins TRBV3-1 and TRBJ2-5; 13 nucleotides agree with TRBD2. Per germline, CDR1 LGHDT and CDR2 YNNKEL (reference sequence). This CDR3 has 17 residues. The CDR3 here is CASSQGTSGSLQEAQYF. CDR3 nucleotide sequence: TGTGCCAGCAGCCAAGGGACTAGCGGGAGCCTCCAAGAGGCCCAGTACTTC.

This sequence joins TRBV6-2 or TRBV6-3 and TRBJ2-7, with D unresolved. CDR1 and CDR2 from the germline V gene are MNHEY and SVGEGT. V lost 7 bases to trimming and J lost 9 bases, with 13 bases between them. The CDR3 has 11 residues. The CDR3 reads CASNGVSTQYF. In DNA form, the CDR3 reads TGTGCCAGCAATGGAGTCTCAACGCAGTACTTC.

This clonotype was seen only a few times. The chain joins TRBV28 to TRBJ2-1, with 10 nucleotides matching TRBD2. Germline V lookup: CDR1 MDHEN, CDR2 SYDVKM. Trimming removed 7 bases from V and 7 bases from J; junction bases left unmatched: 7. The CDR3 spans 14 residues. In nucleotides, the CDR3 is TGTGCCAGCAACGTAGCGGGAGGCGGGAATGAGCAGTTCTTC. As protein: CASNVAGGGNEQFF.

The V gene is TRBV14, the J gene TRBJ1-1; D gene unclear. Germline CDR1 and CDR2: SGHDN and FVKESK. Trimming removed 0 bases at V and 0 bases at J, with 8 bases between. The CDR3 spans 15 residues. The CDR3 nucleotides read TGTGCCAGCAGCCAAGATCAACAGTTGAACACTGAAGCTTTCTTT. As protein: CASSQDQQLNTEAFF.

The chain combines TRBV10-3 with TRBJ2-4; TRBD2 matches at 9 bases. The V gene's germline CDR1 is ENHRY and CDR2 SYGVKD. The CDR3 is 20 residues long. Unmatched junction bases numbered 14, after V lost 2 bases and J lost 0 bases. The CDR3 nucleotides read TGTGCCATCAGTGAGCCTTGGGGTAGCGGGAGAGCGGGAGCCAAAAACATTCAGTACTTC. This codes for CAISEPWGSGRAGAKNIQYF.

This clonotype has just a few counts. The CDR3, as DNA: TGTGCCACCAGTGTGGCGGGGGGGCCGAGAGAGACCCAGTACTTC. It specifies CATSVAGGPRETQYF. The chain combines TRBV24-1 with TRBJ2-5; 9 positions agree with TRBD2. This CDR3 region has 15 residues. Germline CDR1 reads KGHDR; CDR2 reads SFDVKD. The V and J ends lost 5 bases and 4 bases, in that order; junction bases with no gene match: 7.

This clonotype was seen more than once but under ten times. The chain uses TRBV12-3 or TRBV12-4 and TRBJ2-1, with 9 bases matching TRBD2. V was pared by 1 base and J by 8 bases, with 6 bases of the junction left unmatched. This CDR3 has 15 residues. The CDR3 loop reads CASSLVSGSFDEQFF. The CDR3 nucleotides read TGTGCCAGCAGTTTAGTTAGCGGGAGCTTTGATGAGCAGTTCTTC.

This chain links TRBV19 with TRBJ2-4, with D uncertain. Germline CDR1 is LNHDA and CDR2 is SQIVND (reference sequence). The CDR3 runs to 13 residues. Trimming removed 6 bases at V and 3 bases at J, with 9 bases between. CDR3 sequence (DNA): TGTGCCAGTAGCCCTGAGGACAAAAACATTCAGTACTTC. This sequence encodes CASSPEDKNIQYF.

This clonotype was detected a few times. The CDR3 spells CASSEGGGFQETQYF. Written as DNA, the CDR3 is TGTGCCAGCAGCGAGGGGGGGGGATTCCAAGAGACCCAGTACTTC. The gene calls are TRBV9 and TRBJ2-5, with a tentative D call TRBD2 (7 bases). V was cut by 3 bases and J by 1 base, with 13 bases left in between. From germline, CDR1 is SGDLS and CDR2 YYNGEE. The CDR3 has 15 residues.